Sample share makes the clone carrying this TCR beta chain medium-sized. This sample was taken from a study of blood T cell repertoires in COVID-19. Per the original data handling: Amplification with reference gene primers provided the estimates of nucleated cell counts. Repertoires were generated with immunoSEQ multiplex PCR, while TCRdb's copy carries only in-frame clones and drops some. V and J calls and clone size come straight from that table; D and trimming were deduced from the DNA. The sample carries 70,000 or so clones, more than 70% recorded once. The germline gives CDR1 SQVTM, CDR2 ANQGSEA. CDR3 size: 15 residues. V was cut by 4 bases and J by 3 bases, with 13 bases left in between.

The sample comprised peripheral blood. This chain connects TRBV29-1 to TRBJ2-6, with a tentative D call TRBD2 (5 bases). This receptor was obtained from a man aged 45-65 years with COVID-19, enrolled during active disease. Here the CDR3 reads CSVGDLGLGANVLTF. DNA for the CDR3: TGCAGCGTTGGGGATTTAGGACTTGGGGCCAACGTCCTGACTTTC.